Each of the 27 T cell receptor beta chains below was sequenced from the same sample in a study of Ad26.COV2.S vaccination and SARS-CoV-2 variants. Treatment meaning: 15 to 20 received Ad26.COV2.S at low or high dose, single or two shots; about 5 received placebo; per-sample allocation not given. The study sampled participants on day 63 after the first vaccine or placebo injection. Measured with immunoSEQ multiplex PCR; TCRdb has only the in-frame clones, and not every one. This sample has about 480,000 clones, with roughly 89% found just once. This sample comprised peripheral blood, obtained in a trial of Ad26.COV2.S vaccine versus placebo. Receptors were obtained from a person aged 18-60 years who received the Ad26.COV2.S COVID-19 vaccine or a placebo.

This chain connects TRBV2 to TRBJ2-1, with D perhaps TRBD1 (6 bases). Trimming cost V 6 bases and J 8 bases, with 14 bases left between them. This CDR3 has 13 residues. The germline CDR1 and CDR2 sequences are SNHLY and FYNNEI. CDR3 nucleotides: TGTGCCAGCAGAAAGGGGACACGGGATGAGCAGTTCTTC. Protein product: CASRKGTRDEQFF. The complete variable domain, with remaining parts taken from reference TRBV2 and TRBJ2-1, reads EPEVTQTPSHQVTQMGQEVILRCVPISNHLYFYWYRQILGQKVEFLVSFYNNEISEKSEIFDDQFSVERPDGSNFTLKIRSTKLEDSAMYFCASRKGTRDEQFFGPGTRLTVL.

This clone was counted a few times. The chain recombines TRBV19 with TRBJ2-3, with 10 nucleotides matching TRBD1. Per the germline V gene, CDR1 is LNHDA and CDR2 is SQIVND (reference sequence). The CDR3 runs to 17 residues. V gave up 5 bases and J gave up 0 bases; unmatched junction bases: 8. This CDR3 is CASSAGQGNPSTDTQYF. The CDR3 nucleotides are TGTGCCAGTAGTGCGGGACAGGGGAATCCTAGCACAGATACGCAGTATTTT.

The chain couples TRBV6-5 to TRBJ2-7; 10 bases align to TRBD1. The CDR3 covers 14 residues. Unmatched junction bases numbered 6, after V lost 4 bases and J lost 6 bases. CDR1 is MNHEY, CDR2 SVGAGI, per germline. CDR3 loop: CASSFFGTGAEQYF. The DNA for the CDR3 is TGTGCCAGCAGTTTTTTCGGGACAGGGGCCGAGCAGTACTTC.

This clone was seen more than once but under ten times. The chain carries TRBV5-4 and TRBJ2-7; D tentatively reads TRBD1 or TRBD2 (6 bases each). CDR1 and CDR2 from the germline V gene are SGHNT and YYREEE (reference sequence). V lost 4 bases and J lost 6, with 20 bases in between. This CDR3 is 15 amino acids long. The CDR3 DNA is TGTGCCAGCAGCCCACGACCGGGGGACACCACCGAGCAGTACTTC. Its translation is CASSPRPGDTTEQYF.

This clone was seen just once. The chain links TRBV29-1 to TRBJ2-3, with 8 bases fitting TRBD1. The V and J ends lost 4 bases and 6 bases, in that order; junction bases with no gene match: 9. In germline, CDR1 is SQVTM, CDR2 ANQGSEA. The CDR3 is 14 residues long. The CDR3 nucleotides read TGCAGCGTTGCTTCTCAGGGGGCCAGGGATACGCAGTATTTT. Translation: CSVASQGARDTQYF.

The CDR3 here is CASSLRLGGGIVNTEAFF. CDR3 sequence (DNA): TGTGCCAGCAGTTTACGTCTCGGCGGGGGGATCGTGAACACTGAAGCTTTCTTT. This chain connects TRBV28 to TRBJ1-1, with D maybe TRBD1 (5 bases). Germline V gene lookup returns CDR1 MDHEN and CDR2 SYDVKM. V gave up 2 bases and J gave up 0 bases, with 19 bases separating them. The length of the CDR3 is 18 residues.

The rearrangement joins TRBV7-2 to TRBJ2-7, with TRBD2 matching 10 bases. Germline lookup yields CDR1 SGHTA and CDR2 FQGNSA. The CDR3 consists of 15 residues. Trimming removed 4 bases from V and 4 bases from J; junction bases left unmatched: 7. CDR3 DNA: TGTGCCAGCAGCTCCACTAGCGGGAACCTATACGAGCAGTACTTC. Its protein is CASSSTSGNLYEQYF.

The chain is built from TRBV7-3 and TRBJ2-3, with D possibly being TRBD1 or TRBD2 (6 bases each). Deletions cut 5 bases from V and 2 bases from J, with 11 bases between. Germline-derived CDR1 and CDR2 are SGHTA and FQGTGA. This CDR3 is 14 amino acids long. The CDR3 nucleotides read TGTGCCAGCAGCGAAAGGGGGGTCACAGATACGCAGTATTTT. Translated: CASSERGVTDTQYF.

The CDR3 region is CASSFGWGQPQHF. DNA of the CDR3: TGTGCCAGCAGTTTTGGATGGGGACAGCCCCAGCATTTT. V is TRBV12-3 or TRBV12-4 and J is TRBJ1-5; D gene uncertain. This CDR3 is 13 amino acids long. Trimming took 3 bases from V and 7 from J, leaving 10 bases between them.

V usage is TRBV30 and J usage is TRBJ2-2; 7 bases align to TRBD1. The V and J ends lost 3 bases and 6 bases, in that order; junction bases with no gene match: 13. CDR3 length: 16 amino acids. Germline CDR1 reads GTSNPN; CDR2 reads SVGIG (reference sequence). CDR3: CAWRDIRTGAPGELFF. In DNA form, the CDR3 reads TGTGCCTGGAGGGATATCCGGACAGGAGCGCCCGGGGAGCTGTTTTTT.

This chain uses TRBV6-2 or TRBV6-3 with TRBJ1-5; no firm D call. V lost 0 bases to trimming and J lost 7 bases, with 13 bases between them. CDR1 MNHEY and CDR2 SVGEGT come from the germline V gene. The CDR3 totals 15 residues. CDR3 sequence (DNA): TGTGCCAGCAGTTACTCAAGGAGGGAGGGACAGCCCCAGCATTTT. Its protein is CASSYSRREGQPQHF.

This chain uses TRBV7-8 with TRBJ1-5, with 7 bases that match TRBD1. Germline V gene lookup returns CDR1 SGHVS and CDR2 FQNEAQ. V lost 5 bases to trimming and J lost 3 bases; unmatched junction nucleotides: 4. The CDR3 consists of 14 residues. The CDR3 region has the DNA TGTGCCAGCAGCCGGGACAGTTCCAATCAGCCCCAGCATTTT. It is translated as CASSRDSSNQPQHF.

The V call is TRBV7-9, the J call TRBJ1-1; D call uncertain. The CDR3 has 15 amino acids. The germline V gene encodes CDR1 SEHNR and CDR2 FQNEAQ (reference sequence). V lost 0 bases, J lost 0 bases, and 8 bases lay in between. The CDR3 nucleotides read TGTGCCAGCAGCTTAGCTGACGGCATGAACACTGAAGCTTTCTTT. Residues: CASSLADGMNTEAFF. The variable domain in full, completed from reference TRBV7-9 and TRBJ1-1, reads DTGVSQNPRHKITKRGQNVTFRCDPISEHNRLYWYRQTLGQGPEFLTYFQNEAQLEKSRLLSDRFSAERPKGSFSTLEIQRTEQGDSAMYLCASSLADGMNTEAFFGQGTRLTVV.

This clone was detected once. The chain is built from TRBV6-6 and TRBJ1-5; D gene uncertain. With 8 bases removed from V and 5 bases from J, the gap between germline ends came to 13 bases. Germline values: CDR1 MNHNY, CDR2 SVGAGI (reference sequence). The CDR3 is 13 residues long. The CDR3 region is CASSADYYQPQHF. Written as DNA, the CDR3 is TGTGCCAGCTCGGCAGACTACTATCAGCCCCAGCATTTT.

The chain links TRBV5-5 to TRBJ2-1; 9 bases align to TRBD1. Germline CDR1 and CDR2: SGHKS and YYEKEE (reference sequence). The V segment lost 4 bases and the J segment 9 bases; nucleotides outside the gene matches: 8. This CDR3 comprises 14 residues. In nucleotides, the CDR3 is TGTGCCAGCAGCCGACAGGGGGAAAGGAGTGAGCAGTTCTTC. Encoded protein: CASSRQGERSEQFF.

The chain employs TRBV28 and TRBJ2-1; TRBD1 matches 9 bases. J lost 2 bases, V lost 6 bases, and 5 bases had no gene match. The CDR3 has 15 amino acids. CDR1 and CDR2 (germline): MDHEN, SYDVKM. CDR3 protein: CASSIGTGTYNEQFF. The CDR3 region has the DNA TGTGCCAGCAGCATCGGGACAGGGACCTACAATGAGCAGTTCTTC.

V usage is TRBV4-2 and J usage is TRBJ2-1; 12 bases are shared with TRBD2. V lost 1 base to trimming and J lost 12 bases; unmatched junction nucleotides: 7. This CDR3 spans 15 amino acids. In germline, CDR1 is LGHNA, CDR2 YNFKEQ. The CDR3: CASSQVPPSGRAQFF. For the CDR3, the DNA is TGTGCCAGCAGCCAAGTTCCTCCTAGCGGGAGGGCGCAGTTCTTC.

The V gene is TRBV2, the J gene TRBJ2-3; no clear D. This CDR3 region has 13 residues. The germline V and J ends were trimmed by 8 bases and 2 bases, with 11 bases remaining between them. Looked up from germline, CDR1 is SNHLY and CDR2 is FYNNEI. This CDR3 is CASRPGDTDTQYF. The CDR3 DNA is TGTGCCAGCCGACCTGGGGACACAGATACGCAGTATTTT.

This clone appeared a single time. The chain uses TRBV5-1 and TRBJ2-1; D is possibly TRBD1 (7 bases). Trimming shortened V by 1 base and J by 6 bases, and 17 bases separated the two germline ends. The germline V gene encodes CDR1 SGHRS and CDR2 YFSETQ. This CDR3 is built from 16 residues. The CDR3 reads CASSLTGTHRGNEQFF. The DNA for the CDR3 is TGCGCCAGCAGCTTGACCGGGACTCACAGGGGCAATGAGCAGTTCTTC.

The chain recombines TRBV12-3 or TRBV12-4 with TRBJ2-7; no clear D gene. The CDR3 consists of 12 residues. Between the trimmed V and J ends, which lost 6 bases and 4 bases, there was a span of 10 bases. The DNA of the CDR3 is TGTGCCAGCAGCCGAGGTAGTTACGAGCAGTACTTC. Translation: CASSRGSYEQYF.

The J gene is TRBJ2-3, the V gene TRBV6-5; D is possibly TRBD1 (5 bases). Trimming stripped 6 bases from V and 9 bases from J, with 13 bases between. Per the germline V gene, CDR1 is MNHEY and CDR2 is SVGAGI. The CDR3 is 12 residues long. CDR3: CASRRDRNTQYF. Here the CDR3 DNA reads TGTGCCAGCAGACGAGACAGAAACACGCAGTATTTT.

This chain joins TRBV19 and TRBJ1-1; 7 bases map to TRBD1. Germline CDR1 is LNHDA and CDR2 is SQIVND (reference sequence). With V trimmed by 11 bases and J by 0 bases, 9 bases remained unmatched. This CDR3 region has 14 residues. The CDR3: CASSGQIMNTEAFF. The CDR3 DNA follows: TGTGCCTCCTCGGGACAGATCATGAACACTGAAGCTTTCTTT.

The rearrangement links TRBV5-5 to TRBJ1-2; 7 bases line up with TRBD1. Trimming took 1 base from V and 6 from J; bases not matched to a gene: 9. This CDR3 is 15 amino acids long. The germline gives CDR1 SGHKS, CDR2 YYEKEE (reference sequence). The DNA for the CDR3 is TGTGCCAGCAGCTTGTCGTCCGGGACAGCCAATGGCTACACCTTC. This sequence encodes CASSLSSGTANGYTF.

The chain combines TRBV6-6 with TRBJ2-7; no reliable D call. Trimming removed 5 bases from V and 7 bases from J, with 12 bases in between. Germline CDR1 is MNHNY and CDR2 is SVGAGI (reference sequence). This CDR3 is built from 12 residues. In nucleotides, the CDR3 is TGTGCCAGCAGTGCCCTTAGAGGAGAGCAGTACTTC. It yields the protein CASSALRGEQYF.

J is TRBJ1-2 and V is TRBV10-3, with D maybe TRBD1 (5 bases). CDR1 and CDR2 (germline): ENHRY, SYGVKD. V was trimmed by 8 bases and J by 8 bases, leaving 18 bases between them. The CDR3 totals 13 residues. This chain's CDR3 is CAIPETSGGGYTF. In DNA form, the CDR3 reads TGTGCCATCCCGGAGACGTCCGGGGGAGGCTACACCTTC.

The rearrangement uses TRBV6-5 and TRBJ1-1, with TRBD1 identical over 7 bases. The length of the CDR3 is 11 residues. The V and J ends lost 10 bases and 8 bases, in that order; junction bases with no gene match: 7. Germline CDR1 and CDR2: MNHEY and SVGAGI. CDR3 coding DNA: TGTGCCATCCACAGGGGTATAGAAGCTTTCTTT. Protein sequence: CAIHRGIEAFF.

This sequence joins TRBV7-9 and TRBJ2-5; TRBD2 matches at 10 bases. The CDR3 runs to 16 residues. J was trimmed by 4 bases and V by 5 bases; bases with no gene match: 10. Germline-derived CDR1 and CDR2 are SEHNR and FQNEAQ (reference sequence). The CDR3 coding sequence is TGTGCCAGCAGCAAGAATCGACTAGCGGGTGGAGAGACCCAGTACTTC. Translating gives CASSKNRLAGGETQYF.